The TCR beta chain described here comes from a study of Ad26.COV2.S vaccination and SARS-CoV-2 variants. This CDR3 region has 15 residues. Germline assignment: CDR1 SGHRS and CDR2 YFSETQ. J gave up 8 bases and V 3 bases, and 10 bases lay outside the gene matches. Measured with immunoSEQ multiplex PCR; TCRdb has only the in-frame clones, and not every one. The sample lists 300,000 to 400,000 clones, around 90% seen once, with under 4% in the top ten. Points on this clone: Its antigen is undetermined.

General observations from the study: Higher spike-specific TCR breadth was found in vaccine recipients than in placebo recipients. Overall T cell responses may have been underestimated by the analyses of TCR breadth and depth. It was reported that spike-specific CD8+ and CD4+ T cell responses were substantially broad after vaccination. Non-spike TCR breadth did not differ much between vaccine and placebo recipients.

This receptor was taken from a human donor who had recovered from COVID-19. This chain uses TRBV5-1 with TRBJ1-4; 7 bases are a match to TRBD1. The source material was peripheral blood, sampled after recovery from COVID-19. This CDR3 is CASSSTGVEGEKLFF. The CDR3 DNA follows: TGCGCCAGCAGCTCAACAGGGGTAGAGGGAGAAAAACTGTTTTTT. Full variable domain (rest looked up from reference TRBV5-1 and TRBJ1-4): KAGVTQTPRYLIKTRGQQVTLSCSPISGHRSVSWYQQTPGQGLQFLFEYFSETQRNKGNFPGRFSGRQFSNSRSEMNVSTLELGDSALYLCASSSTGVEGEKLFFGSGTQLSVL.